This T cell receptor beta chain appears in the sequencing data of a study of CD8+ T cells in alopecia areata. Study details: Treated patients were given oral tofacitinib, which was dosed at 5 to 10 mg twice daily. The study's findings and limits: Baseline CD8+ expansion's link to response remains uncertain, as there was one nonresponder.

The CDR3 runs to 15 residues. Between the trimmed V and J ends, which lost 5 bases and 5 bases, there was a span of 18 bases. Germline V gene lookup returns CDR1 SGHTA and CDR2 FQGNSA. Points on this clone: Its antigen is still unknown.

Treatment specified: oral pan-JAK inhibitor, 5-10 mg twice daily. Samples from alopecia areata patients were lesional scalp punch biopsies and peripheral blood. As the sequencing template, cDNA was produced by extracting RNA and reverse transcribing it. Profiled with immunoSEQ multiplex PCR; TCRdb holds only in-frame clones, not every one. The sample comprises 80,000 to 100,000 clones, about 44% of which are singletons, and 18% rests with the top ten. The rearrangement links TRBV7-2 to TRBJ2-5, with D possibly being TRBD2 (7 bases). Material: CD8+ T cells sorted from blood, obtained at week 24, from a patient treated with tofacitinib. This receptor was obtained from a human donor with alopecia areata. The CDR3 spells CASSPNGGAGETQYF. In DNA form, the CDR3 reads TGTGCCAGCAGCCCCAATGGGGGGGCGGGTGAGACCCAGTACTTC.